This T cell receptor (beta chain) was found in a study of human T cells and chemical hapten exposure. This clonotype showed up many times. Time point of the sample: patch test 2, 6 weeks after DPC sensitization. Treatment defined: therapeutic diphenylcyclopropenone sensitization with weekly scalp DPC. Whole blood that had not been fractionated was the source of extracted total RNA. J was trimmed by 2 bases and V by 6 bases; bases with no gene match: 1. The CDR3 contains 13 residues. From germline, CDR1 is MNHNS and CDR2 SASEGT. In the original workflow: A per-sample median of roughly 96,000 TCRs was observed, with a range of roughly 20,000 to 690,600. TCRdb independently ran MiXCR on the RACE reads; one entry per CDR3 protein. Here the V and J calls rest on TCRdb's processing, not on the authors' analysis. The sample shows roughly 96,000 distinct CDR3 sequences, 9.3% of them seen only once.

Sample: whole blood, taken in connection with sensitization to the hapten diphenylcyclopropenone (DPC). This receptor was identified in a middle-aged woman with alopecia areata. Some clones in this sample may be carry-over from other donors' samples. V usage is TRBV6-1 and J usage is TRBJ2-3; TRBD2 matches 8 bases. Here the CDR3 reads CASRTSDTDTQYF. In DNA form, the CDR3 reads TGTGCCAGCAGGACTAGCGACACAGATACGCAGTATTTT.